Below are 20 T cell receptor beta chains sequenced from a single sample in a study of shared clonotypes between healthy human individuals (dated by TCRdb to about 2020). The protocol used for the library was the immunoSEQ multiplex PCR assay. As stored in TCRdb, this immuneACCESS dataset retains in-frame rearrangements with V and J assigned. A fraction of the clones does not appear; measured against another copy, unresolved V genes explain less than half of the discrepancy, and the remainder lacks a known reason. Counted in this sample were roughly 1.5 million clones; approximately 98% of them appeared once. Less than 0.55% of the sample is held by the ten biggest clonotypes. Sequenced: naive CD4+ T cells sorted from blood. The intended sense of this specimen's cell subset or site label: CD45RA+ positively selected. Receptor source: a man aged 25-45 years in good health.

The CDR3 loop reads CASSLEYSEVSNEQYF. CDR3 coding DNA: TGTGCCAGCAGCTTGGAATATAGCGAAGTGAGCAACGAGCAGTACTTC. The rearrangement links TRBV5-5 to TRBJ2-7, with TRBD2 as a possible D gene (5 bases). The CDR3 sequence is 16 residues long. CDR1 and CDR2 from the germline V gene are SGHKS and YYEKEE (reference sequence). The V gene lost 0 bases and the J gene lost 5 bases, with 18 bases spanning the gap. Full variable domain (outside the CDR3, taken from reference TRBV5-5 and TRBJ2-7): DAGVTQSPTHLIKTRGQQVTLRCSPISGHKSVSWYQQVLGQGPQFIFQYYEKEERGRGNFPDRFSARQFPNYSSELNVNALLLGDSALYLCASSLEYSEVSNEQYFGPGTRLTVT.

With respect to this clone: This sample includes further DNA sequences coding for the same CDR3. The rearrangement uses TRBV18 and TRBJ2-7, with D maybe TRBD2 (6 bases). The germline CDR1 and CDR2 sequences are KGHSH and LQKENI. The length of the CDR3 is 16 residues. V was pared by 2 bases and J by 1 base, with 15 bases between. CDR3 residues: CASSPSPPGASYEQYF. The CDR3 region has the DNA TGTGCCAGCTCACCATCACCCCCGGGAGCTTCCTACGAGCAGTACTTC.

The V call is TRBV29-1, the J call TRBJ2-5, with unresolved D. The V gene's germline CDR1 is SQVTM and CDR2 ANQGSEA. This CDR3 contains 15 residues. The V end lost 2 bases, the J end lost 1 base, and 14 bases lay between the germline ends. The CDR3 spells CSVESPQVRQETQYF. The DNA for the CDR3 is TGCAGCGTTGAATCCCCCCAGGTGCGCCAAGAGACCCAGTACTTC. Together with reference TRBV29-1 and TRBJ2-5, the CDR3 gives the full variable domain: SAVISQKPSRDICQRGTSLTIQCQVDSQVTMMFWYRQQPGQSLTLIATANQGSEATYESGFVIDKFPISRPNLTFSTLTVSNMSPEDSSIYLCSVESPQVRQETQYFGPGTRLLVL.

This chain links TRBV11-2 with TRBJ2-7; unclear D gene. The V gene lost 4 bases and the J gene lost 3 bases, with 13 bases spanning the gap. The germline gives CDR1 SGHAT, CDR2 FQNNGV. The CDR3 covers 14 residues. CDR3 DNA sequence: TGTGCCAGCAGCTCCCTAGAGTTAAGCTACGAGCAGTACTTC. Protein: CASSSLELSYEQYF. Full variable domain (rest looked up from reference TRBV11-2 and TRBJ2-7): EAGVAQSPRYKIIEKRQSVAFWCNPISGHATLYWYQQILGQGPKLLIQFQNNGVVDDSQLPKDRFSAERLKGVDSTLKIQPAKLEDSAVYLCASSSLELSYEQYFGPGTRLTVT.

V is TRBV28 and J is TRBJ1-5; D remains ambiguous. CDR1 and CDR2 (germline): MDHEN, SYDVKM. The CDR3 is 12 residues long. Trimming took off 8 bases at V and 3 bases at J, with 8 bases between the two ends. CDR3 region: CASGEVNQPQHF. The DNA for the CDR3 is TGTGCCAGCGGCGAAGTCAATCAGCCCCAGCATTTT.

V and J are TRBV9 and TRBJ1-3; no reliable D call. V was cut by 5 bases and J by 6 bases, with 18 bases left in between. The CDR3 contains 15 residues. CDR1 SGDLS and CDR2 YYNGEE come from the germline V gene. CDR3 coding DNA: TGTGCCAGCAGATCTGGGCTGGGAGGAGCAAACACCATATATTTT. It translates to CASRSGLGGANTIYF.

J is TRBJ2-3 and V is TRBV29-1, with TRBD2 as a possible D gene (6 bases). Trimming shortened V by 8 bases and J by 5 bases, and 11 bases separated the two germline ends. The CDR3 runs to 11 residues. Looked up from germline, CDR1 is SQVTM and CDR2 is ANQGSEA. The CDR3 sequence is CSWRAGDTQYF. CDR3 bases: TGCAGCTGGAGGGCCGGAGATACGCAGTATTTT.

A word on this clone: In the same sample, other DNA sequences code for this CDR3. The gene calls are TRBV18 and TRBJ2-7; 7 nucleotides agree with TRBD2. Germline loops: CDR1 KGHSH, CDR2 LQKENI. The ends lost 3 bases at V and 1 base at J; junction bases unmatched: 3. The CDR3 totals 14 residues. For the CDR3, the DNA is TGTGCCAGCTCACCGAGAGCGGGGTCCTACGAGCAGTACTTC. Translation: CASSPRAGSYEQYF.

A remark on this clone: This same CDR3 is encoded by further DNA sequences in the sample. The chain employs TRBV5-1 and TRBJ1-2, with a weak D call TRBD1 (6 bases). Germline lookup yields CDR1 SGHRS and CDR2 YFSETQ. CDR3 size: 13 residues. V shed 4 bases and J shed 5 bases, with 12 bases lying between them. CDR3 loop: CASSQTGTYGYTF. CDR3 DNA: TGCGCCAGCAGCCAAACAGGGACGTATGGCTACACCTTC.

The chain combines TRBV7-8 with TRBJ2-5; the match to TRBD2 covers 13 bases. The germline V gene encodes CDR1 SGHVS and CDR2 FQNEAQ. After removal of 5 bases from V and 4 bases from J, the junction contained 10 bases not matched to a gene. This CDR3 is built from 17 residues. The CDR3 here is CASSRLLAGGPRETQYF. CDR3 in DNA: TGTGCCAGCAGCAGACTACTAGCGGGAGGGCCTAGAGAGACCCAGTACTTC.

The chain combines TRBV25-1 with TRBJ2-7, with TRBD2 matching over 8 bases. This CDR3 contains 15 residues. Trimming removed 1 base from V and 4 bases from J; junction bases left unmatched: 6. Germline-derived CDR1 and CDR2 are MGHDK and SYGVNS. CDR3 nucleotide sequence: TGTGCCAGCAGTGAATCGGGAGGGGTGAGGTACGAGCAGTACTTC. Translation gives CASSESGGVRYEQYF.

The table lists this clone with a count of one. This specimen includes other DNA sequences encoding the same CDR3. This CDR3 is CASSRLAGAYEQYF. CDR3 nucleotide sequence: TGTGCCAGCAGCCGTCTAGCGGGAGCCTACGAGCAGTACTTC. The chain couples TRBV7-2 to TRBJ2-7, with 10 bases that match TRBD2. Germline V gives CDR1 SGHTA, CDR2 FQGNSA. There are 14 residues in the CDR3. Trimming at V came to 5 bases and at J to 2 bases, leaving 3 bases not matched to a gene.

The CDR3 protein is CASSLGVGGSYNEQFF. In nucleotides, the CDR3 is TGTGCCAGCAGCTTAGGGGTCGGGGGGAGTTACAATGAGCAGTTCTTC. The rearrangement uses TRBV11-2 and TRBJ2-1, with TRBD2 identical over 7 bases. With 1 base clipped from V and 4 bases from J, the junction kept 7 bases outside the gene matches. In germline, CDR1 is SGHAT, CDR2 FQNNGV. This CDR3 comprises 16 residues.

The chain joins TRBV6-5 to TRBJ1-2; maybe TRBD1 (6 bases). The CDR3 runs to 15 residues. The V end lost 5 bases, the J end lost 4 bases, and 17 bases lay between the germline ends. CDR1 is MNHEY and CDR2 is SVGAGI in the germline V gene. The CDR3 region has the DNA TGTGCCAGCAGTCCCCCCGGCAGGGGCATCTATGGCTACACCTTC. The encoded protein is CASSPPGRGIYGYTF.

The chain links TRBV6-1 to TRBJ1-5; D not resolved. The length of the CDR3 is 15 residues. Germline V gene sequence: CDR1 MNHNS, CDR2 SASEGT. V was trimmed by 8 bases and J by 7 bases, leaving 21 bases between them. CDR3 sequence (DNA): TGTGCCAGCGAATGGGCCTACGGGGTCTGGCAGCCCCAGCATTTT. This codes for CASEWAYGVWQPQHF.

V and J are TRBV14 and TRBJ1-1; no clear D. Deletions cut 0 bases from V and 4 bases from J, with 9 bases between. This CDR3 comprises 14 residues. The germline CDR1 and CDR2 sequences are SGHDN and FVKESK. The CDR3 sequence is CASSQDPGLTEAFF. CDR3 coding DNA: TGTGCCAGCAGCCAAGATCCGGGCCTCACTGAAGCTTTCTTT.

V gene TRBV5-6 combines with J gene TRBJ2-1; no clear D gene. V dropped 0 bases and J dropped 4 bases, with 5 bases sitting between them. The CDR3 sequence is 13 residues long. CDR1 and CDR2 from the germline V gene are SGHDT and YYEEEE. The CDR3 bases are TGTGCCAGCAGCTTGGCCAGATACAATGAGCAGTTCTTC. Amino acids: CASSLARYNEQFF.

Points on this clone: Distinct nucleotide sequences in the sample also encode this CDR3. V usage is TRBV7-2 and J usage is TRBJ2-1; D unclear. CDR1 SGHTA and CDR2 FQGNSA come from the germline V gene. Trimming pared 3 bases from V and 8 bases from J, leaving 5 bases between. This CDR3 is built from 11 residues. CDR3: CASSLIYEQFF. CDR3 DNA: TGTGCCAGCAGCTTGATATATGAGCAGTTCTTC. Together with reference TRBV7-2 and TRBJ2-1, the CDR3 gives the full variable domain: GAGVSQSPSNKVTEKGKDVELRCDPISGHTALYWYRQSLGQGLEFLIYFQGNSAPDKSGLPSDRFSAERTGGSVSTLTIQRTQQEDSAVYLCASSLIYEQFFGPGTRLTVL.

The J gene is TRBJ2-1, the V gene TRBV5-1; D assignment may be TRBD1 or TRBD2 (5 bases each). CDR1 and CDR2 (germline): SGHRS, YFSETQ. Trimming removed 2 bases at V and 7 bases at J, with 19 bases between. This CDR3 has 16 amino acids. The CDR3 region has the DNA TGCGCCAGCAGCTTAGGTATTGGGGGAGTGAGGAATGAGCAGTTCTTC. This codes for CASSLGIGGVRNEQFF.

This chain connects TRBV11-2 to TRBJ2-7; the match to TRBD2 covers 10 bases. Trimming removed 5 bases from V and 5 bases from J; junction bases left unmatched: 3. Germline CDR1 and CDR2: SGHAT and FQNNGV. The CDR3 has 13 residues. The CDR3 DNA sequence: TGTGCCAGCAGCCAGGGACTAGCGAACGAGCAGTACTTC. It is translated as CASSQGLANEQYF. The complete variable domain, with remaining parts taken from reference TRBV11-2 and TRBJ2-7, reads EAGVAQSPRYKIIEKRQSVAFWCNPISGHATLYWYQQILGQGPKLLIQFQNNGVVDDSQLPKDRFSAERLKGVDSTLKIQPAKLEDSAVYLCASSQGLANEQYFGPGTRLTVT.